This T cell receptor (beta chain) was recorded in a study of regulatory T cells in long-lasting Graves disease. This clonotype showed up many times. Its antigen is as yet unknown. Study results and limitations: The TCR repertoire of persistent Graves' patients was less diverse than that of newly diagnosed ones. Exclusively peripheral blood, rather than thyroid tissue, was studied.

The germline V gene encodes CDR1 DFQATT and CDR2 SNEGSKA (reference sequence). The CDR3 totals 9 residues. V dropped 8 bases and J dropped 10 bases, with 11 bases sitting between them. Time point indicated: newly diagnosed GD, antithyroid drugs for less than 3 months. The authors made the TCR library using RNA they extracted from PBMCs. Libraries of TCR beta came from iRepertoire HTBI primers plus Arm-PCR of CDR3 regions. TCRdb re-analysed the multiplex PCR reads in MiXCR, keeping a single row per CDR3 protein. The table records over 500,000 distinct CDR3 sequences, around 16% of them present only once. The sample was also reused in another study, on T cells in Graves' hyperthyroidism and ophthalmopathy. That source adds: Patients counted as stable if ophthalmopathy did not develop within 18 months. Clinicians diagnosed patients from clinical symptoms, serum thyroxine and TRAb, thyroid ultrasound and orbital computed tomography.

The chain is built from TRBV20-1 and TRBJ2-5; D is possibly TRBD1 (5 bases). The specimen was peripheral blood mononuclear cells (PBMCs), collected at new diagnosis, from a patient treated with antithyroid drugs. This receptor was obtained from a man between 18 and 29 years old with Graves disease. The chain's CDR3 is CSPQGDQYF. The CDR3 bases are TGCAGTCCTCAAGGGGACCAGTACTTC.